This TCR beta chain was recorded in a study of beta chain features in type 1 diabetes. This clone occurred a few times. As yet, its antigen is unknown. General study findings and limits: In all four CD4+ subsets, TCRB CDR3 length was significantly, moderately reduced in type 1 diabetes.

The isolated RNA, all of it, was reverse transcribed, so expressed TCRB transcripts were what got sequenced. Assay used: immunoSEQ multiplex PCR; TCRdb lists only in-frame clones, some missing. The data contain some 350,000 clones, about 13% of them seen just once; the ten biggest clones take up 0.015%. The CDR3 has 19 residues. Trimming cost V 3 bases and J 0 bases, with 22 bases left between them. The germline CDR1 and CDR2 sequences are SGDLS and YYNGEE. The V gene is TRBV9, the J gene TRBJ2-1; the D gene is possibly TRBD2 (5 bases). Material for sequencing was naive CD4+ T cells from blood. The sequence derives from a woman in her late teens or twenties with type 1 diabetes. The CDR3, as DNA: TGTGCCAGCAGCGAGGCCGGGATTTCTTTTCTCAGCTCCTACAATGAGCAGTTCTTC. Translated: CASSEAGISFLSSYNEQFF.